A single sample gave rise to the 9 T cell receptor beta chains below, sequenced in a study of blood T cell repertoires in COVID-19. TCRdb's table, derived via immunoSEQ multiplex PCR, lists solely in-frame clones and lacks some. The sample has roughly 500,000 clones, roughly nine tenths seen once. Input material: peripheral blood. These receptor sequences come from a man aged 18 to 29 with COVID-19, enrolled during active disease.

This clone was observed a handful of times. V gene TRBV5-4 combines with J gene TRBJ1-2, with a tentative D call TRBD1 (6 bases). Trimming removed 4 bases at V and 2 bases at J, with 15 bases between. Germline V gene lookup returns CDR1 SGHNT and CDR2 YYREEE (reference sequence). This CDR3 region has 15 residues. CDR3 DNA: TGTGCCAGCAGCCCGCGGGGGGGCGAGAACTATGGCTACACCTTC. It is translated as CASSPRGGENYGYTF.

CDR3 sequence reads: CASSILAGVGETQYF. CDR3 nucleotides: TGTGCCAGTAGTATCTTAGCGGGAGTGGGAGAGACCCAGTACTTC. The rearrangement uses TRBV19 and TRBJ2-5; 9 bases agree with TRBD2. V trimming: 3 bases; J trimming: 4 bases; junction bases outside the gene matches: 6. Per germline, CDR1 LNHDA and CDR2 SQIVND (reference sequence). This CDR3 is built from 15 residues.

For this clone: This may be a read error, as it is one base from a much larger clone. The CDR3 DNA reads TGTGCCAGCACCCTGAACACCGGGGAGCTGTTTTTT. Translation gives CASTLNTGELFF. This chain connects TRBV12-3 or TRBV12-4 to TRBJ2-2; D uncertain. The length of the CDR3 is 12 residues. Trimming took 7 bases from V and 1 from J, leaving 4 bases between them.

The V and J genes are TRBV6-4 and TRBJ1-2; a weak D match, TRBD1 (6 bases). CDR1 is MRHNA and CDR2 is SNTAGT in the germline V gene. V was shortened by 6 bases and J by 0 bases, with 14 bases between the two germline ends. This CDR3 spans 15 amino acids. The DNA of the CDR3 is TGTGCCAGCAGCGCCGGCCGGACAGCTAACTATGGCTACACCTTC. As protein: CASSAGRTANYGYTF.

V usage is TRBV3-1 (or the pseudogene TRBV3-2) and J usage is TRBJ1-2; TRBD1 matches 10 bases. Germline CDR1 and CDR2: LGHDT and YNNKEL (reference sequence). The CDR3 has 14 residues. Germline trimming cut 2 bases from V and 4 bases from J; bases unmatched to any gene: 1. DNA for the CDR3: TGTGCCAGCAGCCAAAGACAGGGGGCCTATGGCTACACCTTC. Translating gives CASSQRQGAYGYTF.

The CDR3 nucleotides are TGTGCCAGCAGTTACCCGCAGGGTAGCAATGAGCAGTTCTTC. Its translation is CASSYPQGSNEQFF. The chain links TRBV6-5 to TRBJ2-1; D is perhaps TRBD1 (5 bases). The germline V gene has CDR1 MNHEY and CDR2 SVGAGI. V gave up 2 bases and J gave up 6 bases, with 11 bases separating them. The CDR3 is made up of 14 amino acids.

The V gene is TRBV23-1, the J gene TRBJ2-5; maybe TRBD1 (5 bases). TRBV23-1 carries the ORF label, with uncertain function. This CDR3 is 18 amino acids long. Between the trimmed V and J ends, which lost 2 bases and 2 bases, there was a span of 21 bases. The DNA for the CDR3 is TGCGCCAGCAGTCAACCGCCCTCACGCCGGCGGACACAAGAGACCCAGTACTTC. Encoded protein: CASSQPPSRRRTQETQYF.

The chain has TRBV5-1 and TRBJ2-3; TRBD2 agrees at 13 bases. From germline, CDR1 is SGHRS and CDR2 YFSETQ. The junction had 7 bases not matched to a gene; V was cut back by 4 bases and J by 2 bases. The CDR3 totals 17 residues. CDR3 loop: CASSPRLAGGNTDTQYF. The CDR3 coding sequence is TGCGCCAGCAGCCCCCGACTAGCGGGAGGTAACACAGATACGCAGTATTTT. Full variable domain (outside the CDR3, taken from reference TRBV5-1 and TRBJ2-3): KAGVTQTPRYLIKTRGQQVTLSCSPISGHRSVSWYQQTPGQGLQFLFEYFSETQRNKGNFPGRFSGRQFSNSRSEMNVSTLELGDSALYLCASSPRLAGGNTDTQYFGPGTRLTVL.

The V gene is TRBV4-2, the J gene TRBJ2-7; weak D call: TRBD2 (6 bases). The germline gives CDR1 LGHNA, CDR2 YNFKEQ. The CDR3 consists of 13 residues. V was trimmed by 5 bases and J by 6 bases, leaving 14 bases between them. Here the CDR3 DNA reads TGTGCCAGCAGCTACGGGGGAGTCTCCGAGCAGTACTTC. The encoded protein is CASSYGGVSEQYF.